These 20 T cell receptor beta chains were all obtained from the same sample, sequenced in a study of T cell responses to AZD1222 COVID-19 vaccine. Clones were read by immunoSEQ multiplex PCR, and TCRdb kept only the in-frame ones, dropping some. The sample includes under 150,000 clones, 80% to 95% seen only once; the top ten take roughly 2.8%. Sequenced material: peripheral blood, taken on day 0 of MenACWY control vaccination. These receptor sequences come from an adult in good health.

The chain has TRBV28 and TRBJ2-3; perhaps D is TRBD1 or TRBD2 (5 bases each). Germline V gene sequence: CDR1 MDHEN, CDR2 SYDVKM. Trimming took 1 base from V and 0 from J, leaving 11 bases between them. CDR3 length equals 16 residues. The CDR3 here is CASSLFGGVSTDTQYF. The CDR3 region has the DNA TGTGCCAGCAGTTTATTTGGGGGAGTGAGCACAGATACGCAGTATTTT.

This clone was counted a few times. The chain is built from TRBV19 and TRBJ1-5, with D perhaps matching TRBD1 (5 bases). Germline CDR1 and CDR2: LNHDA and SQIVND (reference sequence). V was clipped by 5 bases and J by 4 bases, with 12 bases between them. CDR3 length: 14 residues. CDR3 loop: CASSGREGNQPQHF. The CDR3 nucleotides are TGTGCCAGTAGTGGCAGGGAAGGGAATCAGCCCCAGCATTTT.

The rearrangement uses TRBV28 and TRBJ1-4; D perhaps matches TRBD1 (5 bases). V was cut by 6 bases and J by 3 bases, with 17 bases left in between. The CDR3 totals 16 residues. CDR1 and CDR2 (germline): MDHEN, SYDVKM. CDR3 sequence: CASSSPGQGSNEKLFF. CDR3 coding DNA: TGTGCCAGCAGCTCCCCGGGTCAGGGCTCTAATGAAAAACTGTTTTTT.

This clone came up once. The chain recombines TRBV12-1 with TRBJ2-1; TRBD2, the table's D call, was not compared with the DNA. TRBV12-1 is flagged as a pseudogene. The CDR3 is 14 amino acids. The CDR3 loop is CASSWETSARGQFF. The DNA of the CDR3 is TGTGCCAGCAGCTGGGAGACTAGCGCCCGAGGGCAGTTCTTC.

The chain links TRBV20-1 to TRBJ2-7, with TRBD1 matching over 7 bases. Trimming took 5 bases from V and 8 from J; bases not matched to a gene: 6. This CDR3 contains 11 residues. CDR1 DFQATT and CDR2 SNEGSKA come from the germline V gene (reference sequence). In nucleotides, the CDR3 is TGCAGTGCTGGAGGACAGGTGCAGCAGTACTTC. Its protein is CSAGGQVQQYF.

This clone was seen a few times. The chain employs TRBV7-8 and TRBJ2-6, with TRBD1 as a possible D gene (5 bases). CDR3 length equals 16 residues. Deletions cut 0 bases from V and 3 bases from J, with 9 bases between. Per germline, CDR1 SGHVS and CDR2 FQNEAQ. The CDR3 here is CASSLAGASGANVLTF. In nucleotides, the CDR3 is TGTGCCAGCAGCTTAGCAGGGGCGAGTGGGGCCAACGTCCTGACTTTC.

This clone is a singleton in its sample. The chain carries TRBV9 and TRBJ2-5; 8 bases match TRBD2. Trimming took 4 bases from V and 1 from J; bases not matched to a gene: 6. The CDR3 contains 15 residues. Germline values: CDR1 SGDLS, CDR2 YYNGEE. CDR3 nucleotides: TGTGCCAGCAGCCGGGTAGCGGGACGCCAAGAGACCCAGTACTTC. It translates to CASSRVAGRQETQYF.

The rearrangement links TRBV7-9 to TRBJ2-5; 11 bases match TRBD2. V shed 5 bases and J 6 bases; nucleotides not matched to a gene: 5. Germline CDR1 SEHNR, CDR2 FQNEAQ (reference sequence). This CDR3 region has 14 residues. The CDR3 region is CASSLLAGGQTQYF. In nucleotides, the CDR3 is TGTGCCAGCAGCCTCCTAGCGGGGGGTCAGACCCAGTACTTC.

This chain joins TRBV7-9 and TRBJ1-3; D unclear. Germline values: CDR1 SEHNR, CDR2 FQNEAQ (reference sequence). This CDR3 contains 16 residues. Trimming left V 3 bases short and J 0 bases short, with 12 bases between. The DNA of the CDR3 is TGTGCCAGCAGCTTCCTCCGGGGTGGCTCTGGAAACACCATATATTTT. It specifies CASSFLRGGSGNTIYF.

This clone was seen only a few times. This sequence joins TRBV6-1 and TRBJ1-5; D gene unclear. Germline-derived CDR1 and CDR2 are MNHNS and SASEGT. Trimming left V 0 bases short and J 15 bases short, with 12 bases between. The CDR3 runs to 12 residues. The CDR3: CASSEALGLRHF. The CDR3 DNA follows: TGTGCCAGCAGTGAAGCGCTAGGACTTAGGCATTTT.

V gene TRBV27 combines with J gene TRBJ1-1, with D possibly matching TRBD1 (5 bases). CDR1 and CDR2 from the germline V gene are MNHEY and SMNVEV (reference sequence). The V end lost 0 bases, the J end lost 4 bases, and 12 bases lay between the germline ends. The CDR3 runs 15 residues. This CDR3 reads CASSLSDSPGTEAFF. CDR3 sequence (DNA): TGTGCCAGCAGTTTATCCGACAGTCCGGGCACTGAAGCTTTCTTT.

The rearrangement uses TRBV9 and TRBJ1-4; D is undetermined. V lost 3 bases to trimming and J lost 3 bases, with 18 bases between them. Germline V gene sequence: CDR1 SGDLS, CDR2 YYNGEE. This CDR3 contains 17 residues. The CDR3 DNA reads TGTGCCAGCAGCGCCGTACCCTCAATCGTTGCTAATGAAAAACTGTTTTTT. Translated: CASSAVPSIVANEKLFF.

This rearrangement joins TRBV28 to TRBJ2-1, with D possibly being TRBD2 (5 bases). The CDR3 has 14 amino acids. Germline assignment: CDR1 MDHEN and CDR2 SYDVKM. V dropped 4 bases and J dropped 3 bases, with 10 bases sitting between them. CDR3 DNA sequence: TGTGCCAGCAGTTCGTTAGCGTTCTACAATGAGCAGTTCTTC. Protein: CASSSLAFYNEQFF.

The rearrangement links TRBV7-8 to TRBJ1-2; D ambiguous. Germline V gives CDR1 SGHVS, CDR2 FQNEAQ. The CDR3 is 15 amino acids. V was pared by 5 bases and J by 4 bases, with 17 bases between. The CDR3 sequence: CASSPGGHEAYGYTF. For the CDR3, the DNA is TGTGCCAGCAGCCCCGGTGGGCACGAAGCCTATGGCTACACCTTC.

V usage is TRBV7-2 and J usage is TRBJ1-1; no clear D gene. Germline CDR1 SGHTA, CDR2 FQGNSA. The V end was cut by 1 base, the J end by 4 bases, with 10 bases between. CDR3 length: 14 residues. The CDR3 coding sequence is TGTGCCAGCAGCTTAGGGGGTTTTGGCACTGAAGCTTTCTTT. The encoded protein is CASSLGGFGTEAFF.

The genes are TRBV12-3 or TRBV12-4 and TRBJ1-2; TRBD1 is a possible D gene (5 bases). The V gene lost 6 bases and the J gene lost 4 bases, with 9 bases spanning the gap. CDR3 size: 12 residues. This CDR3 is CASRRQTYGYTF. As DNA, the CDR3 is TGTGCCAGCAGACGACAGACCTATGGCTACACCTTC.

The V call is TRBV6-5, the J call TRBJ2-2, with unresolved D. The CDR3 contains 12 residues. Between the trimmed V and J ends, which lost 7 bases and 9 bases, there was a span of 12 bases. Germline V gene data show CDR1 as MNHEY and CDR2 as SVGAGI. CDR3 amino acids: CASTSTGRELFF. The CDR3 DNA sequence: TGTGCCAGCACCTCGACCGGACGGGAGCTGTTTTTT.

The chain couples TRBV14 to TRBJ1-4; tentatively, D is TRBD1 (6 bases). CDR3 length equals 15 residues. The V end lost 4 bases, the J end lost 8 bases, and 17 bases lay between the germline ends. Germline V gene data show CDR1 as SGHDN and CDR2 as FVKESK. The CDR3 here is CASSPNMGAREKLFF. In DNA, the CDR3 is TGTGCCAGCAGCCCCAATATGGGGGCAAGGGAAAAACTGTTTTTT. Full variable domain (remainder filled in from reference TRBV14 and TRBJ1-4): EAGVTQFPSHSVIEKGQTVTLRCDPISGHDNLYWYRRVMGKEIKFLLHFVKESKQDESGMPNNRFLAERTGGTYSTLKVQPAELEDSGVYFCASSPNMGAREKLFFGSGTQLSVL.

The chain joins TRBV27 to TRBJ2-1, with D perhaps matching TRBD1 (6 bases). The CDR3 is made up of 16 amino acids. V dropped 3 bases and J dropped 1 base, with 13 bases sitting between them. The germline gives CDR1 MNHEY, CDR2 SMNVEV (reference sequence). The CDR3 DNA sequence: TGTGCCAGCAGTTTTCGGGCTAGGGGGTCCTACAATGAGCAGTTCTTC. This gives the protein CASSFRARGSYNEQFF.

V and J are TRBV4-1 and TRBJ2-7, with D possibly being TRBD2 (6 bases). This CDR3 has 16 amino acids. V shed 6 bases and J shed 4 bases, with 22 bases lying between them. CDR1 is MGHRA and CDR2 is YSYEKL in the germline V gene. CDR3 sequence (DNA): TGCGCCAGCAGTCCCGGGCTAGCGTACGGAAGGTACGAGCAGTACTTC. Translated: CASSPGLAYGRYEQYF.